Sequencing of this T cell receptor beta chain was carried out in a study of cytomegalovirus exposure and HLA in healthy donors. General study points: Many donors carried some public TCRs, although rarity characterized most TCR sequences.

Of note for this clone: The antigen remains unidentified.

The primer mix had 60 Vbeta and 13 Jbeta primers. Produced via immunoSEQ multiplex PCR; TCRdb's table is partial and in-frame only. In total, the table holds around 110,000 clones. The CDR3 loop spans 15 amino acids. Trimming took off 3 bases at V and 3 bases at J, with 12 bases between the two ends. The germline CDR1 and CDR2 sequences are SGHTA and FQGNSA. The clonotype was recovered from a man under 40 in good health and CMV-seronegative. V is TRBV7-2 and J is TRBJ1-5, with D possibly TRBD1 on 5 matching bases. The sample comprised PBMCs. CDR3 in DNA: TGTGCCAGCAGCTTTGACAGCCTAAACAATCAGCCCCAGCATTTT. It translates to CASSFDSLNNQPQHF.